The 22 T cell receptor beta chains below all came from one sample that was sequenced in a study of cytotoxic CD8 clonotypes in ibrutinib-treated CLL. The repertoire was sequenced with immunoSEQ multiplex PCR; TCRdb's copy has only in-frame clones and lacks some. Of around 330,000 clones in the sample, 67% were seen once. The sequencing here drew on PBMCs, taken after 36 months of ibrutinib treatment. Receptors originate from a human donor with chronic lymphocytic leukemia.

This clone was recorded only once. V is TRBV28 and J is TRBJ2-3; D is unresolved. V gave up 4 bases and J gave up 2 bases, with 16 bases separating them. Germline-derived CDR1 and CDR2 are MDHEN and SYDVKM. This CDR3 contains 16 residues. For the CDR3, the DNA is TGTGCCAGCAGTTCCCACCCCTGGGCAGACACAGATACGCAGTATTTT. Protein: CASSSHPWADTDTQYF.

The chain employs TRBV4-2 and TRBJ2-1; 9 bases fit TRBD2. CDR1 and CDR2 (germline): LGHNA, YNFKEQ. V shed 4 bases and J 5 bases; nucleotides not matched to a gene: 6. The CDR3 runs 15 residues. The CDR3 sequence is CASSPAGGPDNEQFF. CDR3 bases: TGTGCCAGCAGCCCAGCGGGGGGCCCCGACAATGAGCAGTTCTTC.

CDR3 residues: CSVTPLTSTDTQYF. The DNA of the CDR3 is TGCAGCGTTACCCCCCTGACTAGCACAGATACGCAGTATTTT. This rearrangement joins TRBV29-1 to TRBJ2-3, with D unresolved. The CDR3 has 14 residues. Trimming took 5 bases from V and 0 from J, leaving 12 bases between them. The germline gives CDR1 SQVTM, CDR2 ANQGSEA.

The chain joins TRBV29-1 to TRBJ1-1; D is perhaps TRBD1 (6 bases). Germline V gives CDR1 SQVTM, CDR2 ANQGSEA. Trimming removed 1 base at V and 1 base at J, with 10 bases between. This CDR3 region has 14 residues. CDR3 region: CSVEGTAKNTEAFF. CDR3 DNA: TGCAGCGTTGAAGGGACAGCAAAGAACACTGAAGCTTTCTTT.

The genes are TRBV7-9 and TRBJ1-1; no clear D gene. Germline V gene sequence: CDR1 SEHNR, CDR2 FQNEAQ (reference sequence). V was cut by 4 bases and J by 3 bases, with 15 bases left in between. The CDR3 runs to 15 residues. The CDR3 reads CASSSTRAPDTEAFF. The CDR3 DNA follows: TGTGCCAGCAGCTCAACTCGGGCTCCGGACACTGAAGCTTTCTTT.

V usage is TRBV2 and J usage is TRBJ1-2, with a possible D match to TRBD1 (5 bases). The CDR3 sequence is 12 residues long. Germline-derived CDR1 and CDR2 are SNHLY and FYNNEI. Trimming stripped 6 bases from V and 8 bases from J, with 13 bases between. The CDR3, as DNA: TGTGCCAGCAGGGCTGGGGGGAACGGCTACACCTTC. Its protein product is CASRAGGNGYTF.

The chain uses TRBV15 and TRBJ2-2; 9 nucleotides align to TRBD2. CDR3 size: 19 residues. Trimming removed 0 bases from V and 4 bases from J; junction bases left unmatched: 12. The germline CDR1 and CDR2 sequences are LNHNV and YYDKDF (reference sequence). In DNA form, the CDR3 reads TGTGCCACCAGCAGAGATCTGGACACCGGGACTAGCTTCACCGGGGAGCTGTTTTTT. It specifies CATSRDLDTGTSFTGELFF.

The genes are TRBV7-9 and TRBJ2-7, with 10 bases identical to TRBD1. The CDR3 sequence is 16 residues long. V gave up 3 bases and J gave up 4 bases; unmatched junction bases: 9. Germline V gives CDR1 SEHNR, CDR2 FQNEAQ (reference sequence). Here the CDR3 DNA reads TGTGCCAGCAGCTTTAATCCGGGACAGGGGAAGTACGAGCAGTACTTC. This gives the protein CASSFNPGQGKYEQYF.

The gene calls are TRBV9 and TRBJ2-1; D unresolved. Per germline, CDR1 SGDLS and CDR2 YYNGEE. The CDR3 covers 13 residues. Trimming took off 4 bases at V and 0 bases at J, with 5 bases between the two ends. CDR3 sequence (DNA): TGTGCCAGCAGCAAGAGCTCCTACAATGAGCAGTTCTTC. As protein: CASSKSSYNEQFF.

V usage is TRBV5-4 and J usage is TRBJ2-1; D remains unclear. V gave up 2 bases and J gave up 0 bases, with 12 bases separating them. CDR1 is SGHNT, CDR2 YYREEE, per germline (reference sequence). The CDR3 extends over 16 amino acids. The CDR3 DNA reads TGTGCCAGCAGCTTTCAGGTCATAAGCTCCTACAATGAGCAGTTCTTC. This codes for CASSFQVISSYNEQFF.

The chain is built from TRBV9 and TRBJ2-7, with D perhaps TRBD2 (7 bases). Germline V CDR1 and CDR2: SGDLS, YYNGEE. CDR3 length: 15 amino acids. V lost 0 bases and J lost 1, with 11 bases in between. CDR3 DNA sequence: TGTGCCAGCAGCGTAGGGGCGGGGGCTTCCTACGAGCAGTACTTC. It encodes CASSVGAGASYEQYF.

The rearrangement uses TRBV7-2 and TRBJ1-1, with D tentatively TRBD1 (6 bases). The CDR3 contains 15 residues. V lost 6 bases and J lost 0, with 14 bases in between. CDR1 is SGHTA, CDR2 FQGNSA, per germline. The CDR3 coding sequence is TGTGCCAGCAGGGAATATGGACAGATGAACACTGAAGCTTTCTTT. It is translated as CASREYGQMNTEAFF.

This clone turned up a few times. The rearrangement joins TRBV25-1 to TRBJ2-3; D is possibly TRBD1 (6 bases). Germline V gene data show CDR1 as MGHDK and CDR2 as SYGVNS. Trimming removed 3 bases from V and 1 base from J, with 11 bases in between. This CDR3 has 15 residues. The CDR3 is CASSDSGAGTDTQYF. In DNA form, the CDR3 reads TGTGCCAGCAGTGATTCAGGGGCCGGCACAGATACGCAGTATTTT. Combining the CDR3 with reference TRBV25-1 and TRBJ2-3 gives the whole variable domain EADIYQTPRYLVIGTGKKITLECSQTMGHDKMYWYQQDPGMELHLIHYSYGVNSTEKGDLSSESTVSRIRTEHFPLTLESARPSHTSQYLCASSDSGAGTDTQYFGPGTRLTVL.

This sequence joins TRBV6-6 and TRBJ1-2, with D possibly matching TRBD1 (6 bases). The V gene's germline CDR1 is MNHNY and CDR2 SVGAGI (reference sequence). The CDR3 has 15 amino acids. With 2 bases removed from V and 0 bases from J, the gap between germline ends came to 10 bases. The CDR3 nucleotides read TGTGCCAGCAGTTACCCCGGGACAACTAACTATGGCTACACCTTC. Protein product: CASSYPGTTNYGYTF.

J is TRBJ2-5 and V is TRBV9; D not certain. The V gene lost 1 base and the J gene lost 6 bases, with 7 bases spanning the gap. This CDR3 spans 12 amino acids. Germline values: CDR1 SGDLS, CDR2 YYNGEE. CDR3 in DNA: TGTGCCAGCAGCGTATTCTGTCAGACCCAGTACTTC. Protein product: CASSVFCQTQYF.

This clone was counted at least ten times. V and J are TRBV4-1 and TRBJ2-2; perhaps D is TRBD1 or TRBD2 (6 bases each). Germline-derived CDR1 and CDR2 are MGHRA and YSYEKL. The CDR3 runs to 16 residues. The V end was cut by 0 bases, the J end by 4 bases, with 12 bases between. The CDR3 bases are TGCGCCAGCAGCCAAGAGCCCAGGGGAGGCACCGGGGAGCTGTTTTTT. This gives the protein CASSQEPRGGTGELFF.

This chain links TRBV23-1 with TRBJ2-7; 8 bases fit TRBD1. TRBV23-1 is noted as an ORF with a role that remains uncertain. The CDR3 covers 13 residues. The V segment lost 6 bases and the J segment 2 bases; nucleotides outside the gene matches: 3. CDR3 amino acids: CASRDRVTYEQYF. The CDR3 DNA is TGCGCCAGCAGGGACAGGGTGACCTACGAGCAGTACTTC.

This chain uses TRBV4-3 with TRBJ2-7, with a possible D match to TRBD1 (5 bases). V was trimmed by 4 bases and J by 3 bases, leaving 13 bases between them. Per the germline V gene, CDR1 is LGHNA and CDR2 is YSLEER. The CDR3 covers 14 residues. The DNA of the CDR3 is TGCGCCAGCAGCCTCCTCATTACAGGCTACGAGCAGTACTTC. This translates into CASSLLITGYEQYF.

This chain connects TRBV27 to TRBJ2-1, with D possibly being TRBD2 (6 bases). The CDR3 sequence is 17 residues long. The germline CDR1 and CDR2 sequences are MNHEY and SMNVEV (reference sequence). V was cut by 7 bases and J by 5 bases, with 24 bases left in between. CDR3 loop: CASTYIGGLASHNEQFF. The CDR3 DNA sequence: TGTGCCAGCACCTACATTGGGGGACTCGCCAGTCACAATGAGCAGTTCTTC.

The chain carries TRBV7-3 and TRBJ2-1; TRBD2 agrees at 16 bases. This CDR3 comprises 17 residues. V shed 5 bases, J shed 10 bases, and the junction held 11 bases outside the gene matches. Germline V gives CDR1 SGHTA, CDR2 FQGTGA. CDR3 nucleotide sequence: TGTGCCAGCAGCCCCTCCGGGACTAGCGGGAGGGCCGGGGAGCAGTTCTTC. Protein: CASSPSGTSGRAGEQFF. The full variable domain, its missing parts supplied by reference TRBV7-3 and TRBJ2-1, is GAGVSQTPSNKVTEKGKYVELRCDPISGHTALYWYRQSLGQGPEFLIYFQGTGAADDSGLPNDRFFAVRPEGSVSTLKIQRTERGDSAVYLCASSPSGTSGRAGEQFFGPGTRLTVL.

This chain uses TRBV5-1 with TRBJ2-2; TRBD1 matches 8 bases. CDR1 and CDR2 (germline): SGHRS, YFSETQ. The CDR3 contains 15 residues. J gave up 5 bases and V 7 bases, and 10 bases lay outside the gene matches. The CDR3: CASHAGTGGTGELFF. DNA for the CDR3: TGCGCCAGCCACGCCGGGACAGGTGGGACCGGGGAGCTGTTTTTT.

The chain has TRBV4-1 and TRBJ2-7, with D tentatively TRBD1 (6 bases). This CDR3 region has 14 residues. CDR1 is MGHRA and CDR2 is YSYEKL in the germline V gene. Trimming cost V 2 bases and J 6 bases, with 14 bases left between them. CDR3 protein: CASSQRYRDPEQYF. The CDR3 DNA reads as TGCGCCAGCAGCCAACGATACAGGGACCCCGAGCAGTACTTC.